This TCR beta chain was profiled in a study of CD8 T cells in ankylosing spondylitis. Quantitative 5'-RACE with molecular barcodes generated TCR beta libraries. TCRdb itself ran the 5' RACE reads through MiXCR, one entry per CDR3 protein. The sample shows 30,000 to 40,000 distinct CDR3 sequences, about 7% of them seen only once. In its sample, this clonotype ranks as medium-sized (0.01 to 0.1%). The antigen is unknown. General study findings and limits: In ankylosing spondylitis blood, a motif of roughly eight highly homologous TCR beta variants appeared characteristic. It was reported that disease-linked clones were significantly enriched in matched ankylosing spondylitis synovial fluid.

V trimming: 6 bases; J trimming: 3 bases; junction bases outside the gene matches: 10. This CDR3 spans 14 amino acids. The germline V gene has CDR1 SQVTM and CDR2 ANQGSEA. This receptor was identified in a male donor with ankylosing spondylitis or in good health (not recorded which). The V call is TRBV29-1, the J call TRBJ2-7, with 8 bases identical to TRBD1. The sample comprised blood, either unsorted or a sorted T cell fraction (not recorded which). For the CDR3, the DNA is TGCAGCGTAACAGGGGGTCGCGGGCACTACGAGCAGTACTTC. Its protein is CSVTGGRGHYEQYF.